This entry features one TCR beta chain sequence. The germline V gene encodes CDR1 LNHDA and CDR2 SQIVND (reference sequence). CDR3 size: 14 residues. J lost 8 bases, V lost 8 bases, and 7 bases had no gene match. These data belong to a study of blood T cell repertoires in COVID-19. Whole-study context: PBMCs, B-cell-depleted T cells, or T cells were the source of the cDNA or gDNA that made up the material.

Assay used: immunoSEQ multiplex PCR; TCRdb lists only in-frame clones, some missing. This sample has 130,000 to 150,000 clones, with roughly 82% found just once. The sequence was obtained from a human donor in a cohort sampled during active COVID-19. V usage is TRBV19 and J usage is TRBJ1-6; 9 bases are a match to TRBD1. Sequences were obtained from peripheral blood. CDR3 amino acids: CASQDRGKDSPLHF. CDR3 bases: TGTGCCAGTCAGGACAGGGGTAAGGATTCACCCCTCCACTTT.